Below, 14 T cell receptor beta chains from the same sample are listed, as sequenced in a study of shared clonotypes between healthy human individuals. The table came from immunoSEQ multiplex PCR; TCRdb's copy has only in-frame clones and leaves some out. The sample consists of around 990,000 clones, 70% to 80% of them appearing once. Sequencing input: memory CD4+ T cells from PBMCs. The subset is: CD45RA-negative fraction. The receptor set was obtained from a man younger than 35 in good health. Some clones in this sample may be carry-over from other donors' samples.

CDR3 coding DNA: TGTGCCAGCGGGGTTAGCGGGACCTACGAGCAGTACTTC. This sequence encodes CASGVSGTYEQYF. The V and J genes are TRBV2 and TRBJ2-7, with 8 bases that match TRBD2. Germline trimming cut 8 bases from V and 2 bases from J; bases unmatched to any gene: 5. This CDR3 spans 13 amino acids. Germline CDR1 SNHLY, CDR2 FYNNEI.

V is TRBV4-3 and J is TRBJ2-3; 7 bases are shared with TRBD1. The CDR3 length is 16 residues. V trimming: 0 bases; J trimming: 5 bases; junction bases outside the gene matches: 8. The germline gives CDR1 LGHNA, CDR2 YSLEER. CDR3: CASSQDNTGAGDTQYF. The CDR3 DNA reads TGCGCCAGCAGCCAAGATAATACAGGGGCGGGAGATACGCAGTATTTT.

The chain combines TRBV7-9 with TRBJ2-2; 8 nucleotides agree with TRBD1. The CDR3 covers 17 residues. Germline V gives CDR1 SEHNR, CDR2 FQNEAQ (reference sequence). With V trimmed by 2 bases and J by 4 bases, 9 bases remained unmatched. CDR3 residues: CASSLWAQGGGTGELFF. Written as DNA, the CDR3 is TGTGCCAGCAGCTTATGGGCACAGGGGGGTGGCACCGGGGAGCTGTTTTTT.

The V call is TRBV5-1, the J call TRBJ2-5, with a weak D call TRBD2 (5 bases). This CDR3 has 14 amino acids. V dropped 0 bases and J dropped 5 bases, with 11 bases sitting between them. Germline lookup yields CDR1 SGHRS and CDR2 YFSETQ. CDR3 in DNA: TGCGCCAGCAGCTTGGGTCCGACGGGGGAGACCCAGTACTTC. Translating it yields CASSLGPTGETQYF.

Notes on this clone: The germline gene is not matched at one end of the junction; a read error may be the cause. The V and J genes are TRBV30 and TRBJ2-5, with no clear D. This CDR3 has 11 amino acids. Germline loops: CDR1 GTSNPN, CDR2 SVGIG (reference sequence). The CDR3 sequence is CGWNHGETQYF. Here the CDR3 DNA reads TGTGGCTGGAACCACGGGGAGACCCAGTACTTC.

The chain employs TRBV6-4 and TRBJ2-1, with a weak D call TRBD2 (5 bases). Trimming cost V 0 bases and J 6 bases, with 15 bases left between them. CDR1 is MRHNA, CDR2 SNTAGT, per germline. The CDR3 is made up of 16 amino acids. CDR3 sequence reads: CASSDSEDGPANEQFF. CDR3 DNA: TGTGCCAGCAGTGACTCGGAGGACGGCCCAGCCAATGAGCAGTTCTTC.

This clone was seen just once. This chain connects TRBV5-1 to TRBJ1-3; no reliable D call. The CDR3 sequence is 16 residues long. CDR1 is SGHRS and CDR2 is YFSETQ in the germline V gene. Trimming stripped 3 bases from V and 0 bases from J, with 13 bases between. The DNA of the CDR3 is TGCGCCAGCAGCTCCCGGGCCTTAAGCTCTGGAAACACCATATATTTT. It is translated as CASSSRALSSGNTIYF. The whole variable domain, filled in from reference TRBV5-1 and TRBJ1-3, reads KAGVTQTPRYLIKTRGQQVTLSCSPISGHRSVSWYQQTPGQGLQFLFEYFSETQRNKGNFPGRFSGRQFSNSRSEMNVSTLELGDSALYLCASSSRALSSGNTIYFGEGSWLTVV.

The CDR3 coding sequence is TGTGCCAGCAGCTCGATGACTAGCGGGCTCACAGATACGCAGTATTTT. Residues: CASSSMTSGLTDTQYF. This chain links TRBV7-3 with TRBJ2-3; 10 bases map to TRBD2. With V trimmed by 4 bases and J by 2 bases, 6 bases remained unmatched. The CDR3 has 16 residues. Per germline, CDR1 SGHTA and CDR2 FQGTGA.

This chain connects TRBV4-3 to TRBJ1-2; D is uncertain. Germline V CDR1 and CDR2: LGHNA, YSLEER. CDR3 length: 14 amino acids. V shed 5 bases and J shed 1 base, with 11 bases lying between them. The CDR3 nucleotides read TGCGCCAGCAGCATCGGCTGGGATAACTATGGCTACACCTTC. Its translation: CASSIGWDNYGYTF.

J is TRBJ1-5 and V is TRBV6-1; D call uncertain. Looked up from germline, CDR1 is MNHNS and CDR2 is SASEGT. The CDR3 length is 13 residues. The V and J ends lost 7 bases and 7 bases respectively, with 14 bases between them. CDR3 region: CASKGSDRQPQHF. CDR3 bases: TGTGCCAGCAAGGGTTCAGACCGGCAGCCCCAGCATTTT.

The J gene is TRBJ2-1, the V gene TRBV7-9, with 9 bases that match TRBD2. The germline V gene has CDR1 SEHNR and CDR2 FQNEAQ (reference sequence). Germline trimming cut 5 bases from V and 7 bases from J; bases unmatched to any gene: 9. The CDR3 length is 15 residues. CDR3 in amino acids: CASSLSGSGGNEQFF. In DNA form, the CDR3 reads TGTGCCAGCAGCCTTAGCGGGAGTGGAGGAAATGAGCAGTTCTTC.

V is TRBV2 and J is TRBJ2-2, with D tentatively TRBD1 or TRBD2 (7 bases each). Trimming pared 8 bases from V and 4 bases from J, leaving 14 bases between. The CDR3 spans 14 residues. The germline CDR1 and CDR2 sequences are SNHLY and FYNNEI. The CDR3: CASQGGYGTGELFF. The CDR3 nucleotides read TGTGCCAGCCAGGGGGGGTATGGCACCGGGGAGCTGTTTTTT.

As to this clone: A much bigger clone sits one base away, suggesting this may be a read error. Other DNA sequences in this sample translate to the same CDR3. The chain links TRBV11-2 to TRBJ2-5, with unresolved D. This CDR3 has 12 amino acids. Germline V gives CDR1 SGHAT, CDR2 FQNNGV. The V gene lost 1 base and the J gene lost 5 bases, with 5 bases spanning the gap. DNA of the CDR3: TGTGCCAGCAGCTTAGTGCGGGAGACCCAGTACTTC. Protein: CASSLVRETQYF.

The J gene is TRBJ2-7, the V gene TRBV5-6; TRBD2 agrees at 12 bases. J gave up 12 bases and V 0 bases, and 4 bases lay outside the gene matches. The CDR3 loop spans 13 amino acids. Germline V gene lookup returns CDR1 SGHDT and CDR2 YYEEEE. The CDR3 DNA sequence: TGTGCCAGCAGCTTGGGAAGGACTAGCGGGATGTACTTC. It codes for CASSLGRTSGMYF.